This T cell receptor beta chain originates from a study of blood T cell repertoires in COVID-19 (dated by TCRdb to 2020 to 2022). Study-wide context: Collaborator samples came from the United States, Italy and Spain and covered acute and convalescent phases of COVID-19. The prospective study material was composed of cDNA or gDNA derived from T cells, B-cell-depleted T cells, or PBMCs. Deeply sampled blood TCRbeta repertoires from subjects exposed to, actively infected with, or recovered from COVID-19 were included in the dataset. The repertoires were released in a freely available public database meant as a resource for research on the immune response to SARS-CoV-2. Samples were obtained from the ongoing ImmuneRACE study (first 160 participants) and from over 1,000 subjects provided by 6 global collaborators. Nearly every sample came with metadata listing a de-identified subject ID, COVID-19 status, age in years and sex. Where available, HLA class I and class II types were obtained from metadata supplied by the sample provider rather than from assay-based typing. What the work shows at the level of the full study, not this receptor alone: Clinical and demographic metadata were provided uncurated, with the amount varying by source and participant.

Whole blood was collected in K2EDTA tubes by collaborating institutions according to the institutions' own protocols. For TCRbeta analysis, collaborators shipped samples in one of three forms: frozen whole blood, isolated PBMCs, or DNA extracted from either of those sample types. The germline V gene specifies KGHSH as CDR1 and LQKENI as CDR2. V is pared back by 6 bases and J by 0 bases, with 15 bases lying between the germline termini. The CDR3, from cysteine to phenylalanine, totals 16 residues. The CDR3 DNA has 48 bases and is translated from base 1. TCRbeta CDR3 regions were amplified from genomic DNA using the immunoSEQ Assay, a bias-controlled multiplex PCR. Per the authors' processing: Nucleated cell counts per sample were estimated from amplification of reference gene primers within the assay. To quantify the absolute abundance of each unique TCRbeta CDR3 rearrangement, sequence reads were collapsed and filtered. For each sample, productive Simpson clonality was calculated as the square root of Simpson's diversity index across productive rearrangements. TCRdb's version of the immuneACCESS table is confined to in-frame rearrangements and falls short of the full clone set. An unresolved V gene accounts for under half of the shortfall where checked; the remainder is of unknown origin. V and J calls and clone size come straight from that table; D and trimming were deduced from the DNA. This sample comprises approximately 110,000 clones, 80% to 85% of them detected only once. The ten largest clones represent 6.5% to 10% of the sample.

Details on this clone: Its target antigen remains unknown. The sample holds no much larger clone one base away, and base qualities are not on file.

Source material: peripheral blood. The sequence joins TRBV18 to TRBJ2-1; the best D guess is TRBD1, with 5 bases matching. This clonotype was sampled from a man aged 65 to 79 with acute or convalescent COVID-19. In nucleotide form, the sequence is TGTGCCAGCTCGCAACAGGTCTTCAGCTCCTACAATGAGCAGTTCTTC. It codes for CASSQQVFSSYNEQFF.